This T cell receptor (beta chain) was retrieved from a study of metastatic and nonmetastatic thyroid tumors. About the research overall: Repertoire comparisons spanned blood and tumor or nodule tissue from malignant and benign thyroid patients.

This clone has at least ten counts. Via MiXCR, TCRdb re-called the PCR reads. The sample holds some 23,000 clones; about 30% are singletons and the top ten take 5.4%. Ahead of thyroid surgery, no patient had received treatment of any kind. The germline gives CDR1 LNHDA, CDR2 SQIVND (reference sequence). This CDR3 has 13 amino acids. With 9 bases removed from V and 7 bases from J, the gap between germline ends came to 18 bases. Source material: tumor tissue. The TCR sequence derives from a female donor with papillary thyroid cancer or a benign thyroid nodule (not recorded which). Some clones in this sample may be carry-over from other donors' samples. This chain joins TRBV19 and TRBJ1-2; D possibly corresponds to TRBD1 (5 bases). As DNA, the CDR3 is TGTGCCAGCCAACAAGGAGGGGTAGGTGGCTACACCTTC. Protein sequence: CASQQGGVGGYTF.